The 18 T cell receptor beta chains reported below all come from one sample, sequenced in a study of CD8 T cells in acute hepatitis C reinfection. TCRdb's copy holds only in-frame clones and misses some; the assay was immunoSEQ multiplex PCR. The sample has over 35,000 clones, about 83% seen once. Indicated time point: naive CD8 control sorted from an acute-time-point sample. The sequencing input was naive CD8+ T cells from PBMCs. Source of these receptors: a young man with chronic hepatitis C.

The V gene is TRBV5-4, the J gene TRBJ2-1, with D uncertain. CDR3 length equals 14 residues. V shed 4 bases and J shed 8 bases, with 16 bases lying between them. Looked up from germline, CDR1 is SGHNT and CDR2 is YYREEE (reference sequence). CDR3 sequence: CASSLRRGWDEQFF. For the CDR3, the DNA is TGTGCCAGCAGCCTTAGACGAGGTTGGGATGAGCAGTTCTTC.

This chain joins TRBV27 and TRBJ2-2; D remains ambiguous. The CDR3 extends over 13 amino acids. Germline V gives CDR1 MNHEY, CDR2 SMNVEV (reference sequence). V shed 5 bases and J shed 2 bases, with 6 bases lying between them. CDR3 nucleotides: TGTGCCAGCAGTGAGCTCAACACCGGGGAGCTGTTTTTT. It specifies CASSELNTGELFF.

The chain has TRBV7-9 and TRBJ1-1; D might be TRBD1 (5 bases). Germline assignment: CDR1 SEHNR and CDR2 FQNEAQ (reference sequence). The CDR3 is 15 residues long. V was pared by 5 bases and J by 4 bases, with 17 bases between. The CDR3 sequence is CASSPLIMGTTEAFF. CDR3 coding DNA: TGTGCCAGCAGCCCCCTAATCATGGGGACCACTGAAGCTTTCTTT.

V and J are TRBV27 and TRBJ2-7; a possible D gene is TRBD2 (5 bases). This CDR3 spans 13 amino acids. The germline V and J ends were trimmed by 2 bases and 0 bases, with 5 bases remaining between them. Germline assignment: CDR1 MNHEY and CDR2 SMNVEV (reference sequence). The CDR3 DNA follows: TGTGCCAGCAGTTTAACTAGCTCCTACGAGCAGTACTTC. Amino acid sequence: CASSLTSSYEQYF.

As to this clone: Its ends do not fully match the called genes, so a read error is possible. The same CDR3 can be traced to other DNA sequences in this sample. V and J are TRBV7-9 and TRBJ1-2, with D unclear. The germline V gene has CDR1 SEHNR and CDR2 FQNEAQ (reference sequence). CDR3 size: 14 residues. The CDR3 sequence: CASSLPTTFYGYTF. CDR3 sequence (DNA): TGTGCCAGTAGCTTACCGACGACTTTCTATGGCTACACCTTC.

The CDR3 region has the DNA TGTGCCAGCAGTTTAGGATACAATGAGCAGTTCTTC. It specifies CASSLGYNEQFF. The J gene is TRBJ2-1, the V gene TRBV27; D is unresolved. V was trimmed by 2 bases and J by 4 bases, leaving 3 bases between them. The CDR3 is made up of 12 amino acids. The germline CDR1 and CDR2 sequences are MNHEY and SMNVEV (reference sequence).

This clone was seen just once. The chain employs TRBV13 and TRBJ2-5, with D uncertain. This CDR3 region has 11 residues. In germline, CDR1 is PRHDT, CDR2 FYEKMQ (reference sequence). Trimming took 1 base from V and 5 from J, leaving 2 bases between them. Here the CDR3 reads CASSLEETQYF. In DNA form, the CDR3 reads TGTGCCAGCAGCTTAGAGGAGACCCAGTACTTC. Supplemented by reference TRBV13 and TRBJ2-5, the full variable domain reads AAGVIQSPRHLIKEKRETATLKCYPIPRHDTVYWYQQGPGQDPQFLISFYEKMQSDKGSIPDRFSAQQFSDYHSELNMSSLELGDSALYFCASSLEETQYFGPGTRLLVL.

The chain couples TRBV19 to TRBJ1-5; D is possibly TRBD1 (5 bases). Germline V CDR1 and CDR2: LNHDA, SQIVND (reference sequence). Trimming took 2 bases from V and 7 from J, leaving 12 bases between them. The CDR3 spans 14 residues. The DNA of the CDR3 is TGTGCCAGTAGTATAACCGGGGGAGGGCAGCCCCAGCATTTT. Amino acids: CASSITGGGQPQHF.

CDR3 region: CAREGEPSTGELFF. CDR3 bases: TGTGCCAGAGAGGGGGAGCCTTCTACCGGGGAGCTGTTTTTT. The V call is TRBV2, the J call TRBJ2-2, with D possibly TRBD1 on 6 matching bases. CDR1 and CDR2 from the germline V gene are SNHLY and FYNNEI. Trimming removed 9 bases at V and 5 bases at J, with 16 bases between. This CDR3 comprises 14 residues. Combining the CDR3 with reference TRBV2 and TRBJ2-2 gives the whole variable domain EPEVTQTPSHQVTQMGQEVILRCVPISNHLYFYWYRQILGQKVEFLVSFYNNEISEKSEIFDDQFSVERPDGSNFTLKIRSTKLEDSAMYFCAREGEPSTGELFFGEGSRLTVL.

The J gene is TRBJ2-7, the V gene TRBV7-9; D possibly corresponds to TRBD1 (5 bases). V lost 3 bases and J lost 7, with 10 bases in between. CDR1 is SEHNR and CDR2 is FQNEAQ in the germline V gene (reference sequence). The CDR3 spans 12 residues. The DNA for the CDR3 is TGTGCCAGCAGCTTTTTAGGGGATGAGCAGTACTTC. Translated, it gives CASSFLGDEQYF. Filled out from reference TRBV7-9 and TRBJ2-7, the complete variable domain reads DTGVSQNPRHKITKRGQNVTFRCDPISEHNRLYWYRQTLGQGPEFLTYFQNEAQLEKSRLLSDRFSAERPKGSFSTLEIQRTEQGDSAMYLCASSFLGDEQYFGPGTRLTVT.

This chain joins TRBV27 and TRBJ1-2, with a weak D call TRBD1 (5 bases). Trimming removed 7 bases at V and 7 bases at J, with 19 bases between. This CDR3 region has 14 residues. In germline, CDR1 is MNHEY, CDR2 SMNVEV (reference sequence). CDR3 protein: CASKTTGGGVGYTF. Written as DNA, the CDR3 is TGTGCCAGCAAGACGACGGGGGGAGGGGTTGGCTACACCTTC.

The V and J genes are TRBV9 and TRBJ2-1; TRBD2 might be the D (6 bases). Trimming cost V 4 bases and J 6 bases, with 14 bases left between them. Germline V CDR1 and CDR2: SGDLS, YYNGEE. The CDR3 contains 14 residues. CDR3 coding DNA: TGTGCCAGCAGCTCACCGACTAGGCCCAATGAGCAGTTCTTC. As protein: CASSSPTRPNEQFF.

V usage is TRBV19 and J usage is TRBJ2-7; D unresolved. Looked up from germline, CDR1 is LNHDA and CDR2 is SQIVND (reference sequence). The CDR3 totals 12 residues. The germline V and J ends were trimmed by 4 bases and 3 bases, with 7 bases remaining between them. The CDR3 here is CASSNSVYEQYF. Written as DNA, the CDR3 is TGTGCCAGTAGTAATTCTGTCTACGAGCAGTACTTC.

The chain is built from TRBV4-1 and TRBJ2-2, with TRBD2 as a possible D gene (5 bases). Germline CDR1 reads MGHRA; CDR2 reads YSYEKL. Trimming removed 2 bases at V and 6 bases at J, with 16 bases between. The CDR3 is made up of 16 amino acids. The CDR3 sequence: CASSQSSGPPAGELFF. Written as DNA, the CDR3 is TGCGCCAGCAGCCAATCCAGCGGACCCCCCGCCGGGGAGCTGTTTTTT.

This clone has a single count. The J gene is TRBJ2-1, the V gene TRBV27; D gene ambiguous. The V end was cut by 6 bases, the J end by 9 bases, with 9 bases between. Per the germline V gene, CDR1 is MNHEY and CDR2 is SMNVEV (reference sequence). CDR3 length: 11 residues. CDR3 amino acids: CASSSPAEQFF. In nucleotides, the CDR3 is TGTGCCAGCAGCTCTCCTGCTGAGCAGTTCTTC.

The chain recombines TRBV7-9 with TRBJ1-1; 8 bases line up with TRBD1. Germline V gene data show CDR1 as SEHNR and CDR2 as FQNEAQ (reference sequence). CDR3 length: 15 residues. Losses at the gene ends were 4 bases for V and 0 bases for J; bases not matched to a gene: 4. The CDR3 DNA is TGTGCCAGCAGCTCGCCAGGGGGCGTGAACACTGAAGCTTTCTTT. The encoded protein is CASSSPGGVNTEAFF.

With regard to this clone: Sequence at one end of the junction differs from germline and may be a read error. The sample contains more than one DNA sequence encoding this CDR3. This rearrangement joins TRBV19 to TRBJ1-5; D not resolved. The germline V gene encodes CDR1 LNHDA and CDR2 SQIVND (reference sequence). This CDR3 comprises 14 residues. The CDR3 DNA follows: TGCGCCAGTAGAGACCCGGGCTGGAATCAGCCCCAGCATTTT. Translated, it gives CASRDPGWNQPQHF.

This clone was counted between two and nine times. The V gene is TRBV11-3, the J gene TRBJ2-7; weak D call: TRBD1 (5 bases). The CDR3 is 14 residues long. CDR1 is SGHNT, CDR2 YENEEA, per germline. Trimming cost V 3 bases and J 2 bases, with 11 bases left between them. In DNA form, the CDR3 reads TGTGCCAGCAGCTTCCTCCAGGGCGCCTACGAGCAGTACTTC. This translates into CASSFLQGAYEQYF.